The 7 T cell receptor beta chains in this list originate from one sample, sequenced in a study of blood T cells in healthy people across ages. For the second PCR, which ran for roughly 6 to 12 cycles, a sample-barcoded 5' primer and a J-beta primer mix were used. MiXCR, run by TCRdb on the 5' RACE reads, gives a single entry per CDR3 protein. The data show about 1.6 million distinct CDR3 sequences, roughly 32% seen once. Sequencing used blood. These TCRs come from a woman under 40 in good health.

This clonotype was counted only a few times. This chain uses TRBV13 with TRBJ1-2; TRBD1 is a possible D gene (6 bases). Trimming pared 0 bases from V and 4 bases from J, leaving 15 bases between. The V gene's germline CDR1 is PRHDT and CDR2 FYEKMQ (reference sequence). CDR3 length: 16 amino acids. CDR3 residues: CASSLGLRTDGYGYTF. The DNA of the CDR3 is TGTGCCAGCAGCTTAGGCCTTCGGACAGATGGCTATGGCTACACCTTC.

The chain recombines TRBV6-2 or TRBV6-3 with TRBJ2-7, with 8 bases matching TRBD2. V lost 5 bases and J lost 10; bases outside the gene matches: 10. The CDR3 is 13 amino acids. CDR1 is MNHEY, CDR2 SVGEGT, per germline. CDR3 sequence reads: CASSTTDGRVQYF. In nucleotides, the CDR3 is TGTGCCAGCAGTACCACAGACGGGAGGGTTCAGTACTTC.

This clonotype was seen more than once but under ten times. The chain combines TRBV4-2 with TRBJ1-3, with 7 bases aligning to TRBD1. The CDR3 loop spans 14 amino acids. The germline V gene encodes CDR1 LGHNA and CDR2 YNFKEQ. The ends lost 5 bases at V and 7 bases at J; junction bases unmatched: 8. The CDR3 loop reads CASSDQGVQNTIYF. The DNA for the CDR3 is TGTGCCAGCAGCGATCAGGGGGTGCAGAACACCATATATTTT.

The chain employs TRBV12-3 or TRBV12-4 and TRBJ2-5; 7 nucleotides line up with TRBD1. J lost 4 bases, V lost 2 bases, and 7 bases had no gene match. The CDR3 spans 15 residues. CDR3 sequence: CASSLRDSSRETQYF. The CDR3 DNA follows: TGTGCCAGCAGTTTACGGGACAGTTCCCGAGAGACCCAGTACTTC.

This clonotype showed up just a few times. The J gene is TRBJ1-4, the V gene TRBV4-1, with 8 bases matching TRBD1. Trimming took 3 bases from V and 4 from J; bases not matched to a gene: 4. The CDR3 has 15 amino acids. From germline, CDR1 is MGHRA and CDR2 YSYEKL. CDR3 sequence (DNA): TGCGCCAGCAGCCAGACGGGACAGGTTAATGAAAAACTGTTTTTT. The encoded protein is CASSQTGQVNEKLFF.

CDR3 region: CASSQERERTGELFF. The DNA for the CDR3 is TGCGCCAGCAGCCAAGAGCGGGAGAGGACCGGGGAGCTGTTTTTT. The chain recombines TRBV4-1 with TRBJ2-2, with 7 bases identical to TRBD2. V was pared by 0 bases and J by 5 bases, with 3 bases of the junction left unmatched. Per the germline V gene, CDR1 is MGHRA and CDR2 is YSYEKL. CDR3 length: 15 residues.

This clonotype was found a few times. The genes are TRBV30 and TRBJ2-7; 8 bases are shared with TRBD1. The CDR3 extends over 16 amino acids. Germline V gene sequence: CDR1 GTSNPN, CDR2 SVGIG (reference sequence). Trimming removed 0 bases from V and 3 bases from J; junction bases left unmatched: 10. CDR3 sequence reads: CAWSVPSGGYSYEQYF. The CDR3 region has the DNA TGTGCCTGGAGTGTACCGTCAGGGGGCTATAGCTACGAGCAGTACTTC.